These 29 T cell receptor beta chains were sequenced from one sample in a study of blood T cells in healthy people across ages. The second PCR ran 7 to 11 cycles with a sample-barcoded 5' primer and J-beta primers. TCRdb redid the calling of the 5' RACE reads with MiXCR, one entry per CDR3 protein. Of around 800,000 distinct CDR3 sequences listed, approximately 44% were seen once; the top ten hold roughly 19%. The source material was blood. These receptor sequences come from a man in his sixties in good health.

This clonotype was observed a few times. CDR3 region: CASSHGGTGGGSPLHF. Written as DNA, the CDR3 is TGTGCCAGCAGCCACGGAGGGACAGGGGGCGGCTCACCCCTCCACTTT. The chain uses TRBV7-2 and TRBJ1-6; TRBD1 matches 12 bases. V was pared by 5 bases and J by 10 bases, with 9 bases of the junction left unmatched. In germline, CDR1 is SGHTA, CDR2 FQGNSA. CDR3 length: 16 residues.

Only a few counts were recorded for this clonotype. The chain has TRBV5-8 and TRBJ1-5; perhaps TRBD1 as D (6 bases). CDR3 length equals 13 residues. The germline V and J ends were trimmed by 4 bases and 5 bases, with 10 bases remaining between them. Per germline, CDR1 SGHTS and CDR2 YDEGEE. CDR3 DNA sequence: TGTGCCAGCAGCCAGACAGGCTATCAGCCCCAGCATTTT. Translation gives CASSQTGYQPQHF.

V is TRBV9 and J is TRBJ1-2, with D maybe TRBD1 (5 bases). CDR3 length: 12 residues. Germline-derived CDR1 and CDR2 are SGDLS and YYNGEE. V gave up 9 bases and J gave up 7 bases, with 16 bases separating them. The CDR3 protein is CAMGRRSCGYTF. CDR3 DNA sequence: TGTGCCATGGGACGGCGGTCGTGTGGCTACACCTTC. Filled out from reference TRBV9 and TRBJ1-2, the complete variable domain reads DSGVTQTPKHLITATGQRVTLRCSPRSGDLSVYWYQQSLDQGLQFLIQYYNGEERAKGNILERFSAQQFPDLHSELNLSSLELGDSALYFCAMGRRSCGYTFGSGTRLTVV.

The CDR3 nucleotides read TGTGCCATCAGTGAGGGGGGTATTAGGACTGAAGCTTTCTTT. It translates to CAISEGGIRTEAFF. The chain is built from TRBV10-3 and TRBJ1-1; maybe TRBD1 (5 bases). Trimming left V 2 bases short and J 5 bases short, with 12 bases between. From germline, CDR1 is ENHRY and CDR2 SYGVKD. The CDR3 is made up of 14 amino acids.

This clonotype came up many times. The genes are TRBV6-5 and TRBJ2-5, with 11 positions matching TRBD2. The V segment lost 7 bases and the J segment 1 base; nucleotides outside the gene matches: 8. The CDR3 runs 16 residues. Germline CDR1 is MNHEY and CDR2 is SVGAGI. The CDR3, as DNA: TGTGCCAGCAAATATAGCGGGGGGGCACTCCAAGAGACCCAGTACTTC. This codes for CASKYSGGALQETQYF.

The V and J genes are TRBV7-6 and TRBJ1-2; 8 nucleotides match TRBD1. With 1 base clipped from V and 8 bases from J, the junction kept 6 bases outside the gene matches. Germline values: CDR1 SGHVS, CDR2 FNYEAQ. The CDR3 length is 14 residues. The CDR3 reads CASSLGTGTEGYTF. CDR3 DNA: TGTGCCAGCAGCTTAGGGACAGGGACGGAGGGCTACACCTTC. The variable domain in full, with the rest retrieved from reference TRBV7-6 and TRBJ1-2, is GAGVSQSPRYKVTKRGQDVALRCDPISGHVSLYWYRQALGQGPEFLTYFNYEAQQDKSGLPNDRFSAERPEGSISTLTIQRTEQRDSAMYRCASSLGTGTEGYTFGSGTRLTVV.

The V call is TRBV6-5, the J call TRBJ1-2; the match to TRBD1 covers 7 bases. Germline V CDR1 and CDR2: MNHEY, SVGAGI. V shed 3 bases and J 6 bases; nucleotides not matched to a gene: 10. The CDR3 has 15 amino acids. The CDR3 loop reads CASSYGQAQGNGYTF. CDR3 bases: TGTGCCAGCAGTTATGGACAGGCCCAAGGGAATGGCTACACCTTC.

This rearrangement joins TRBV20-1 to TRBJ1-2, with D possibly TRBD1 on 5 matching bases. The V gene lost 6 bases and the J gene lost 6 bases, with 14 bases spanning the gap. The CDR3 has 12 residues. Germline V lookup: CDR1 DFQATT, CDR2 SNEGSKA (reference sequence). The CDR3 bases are TGCAGTGCAAAGAAGGGGTTGCATGGCTACACCTTC. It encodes CSAKKGLHGYTF.

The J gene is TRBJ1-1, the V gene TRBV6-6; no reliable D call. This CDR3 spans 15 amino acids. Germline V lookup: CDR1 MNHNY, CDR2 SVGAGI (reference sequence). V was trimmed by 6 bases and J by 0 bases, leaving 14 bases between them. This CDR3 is CASSSYGSLNTEAFF. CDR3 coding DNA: TGTGCCAGCAGCTCCTATGGGAGCCTGAACACTGAAGCTTTCTTT.

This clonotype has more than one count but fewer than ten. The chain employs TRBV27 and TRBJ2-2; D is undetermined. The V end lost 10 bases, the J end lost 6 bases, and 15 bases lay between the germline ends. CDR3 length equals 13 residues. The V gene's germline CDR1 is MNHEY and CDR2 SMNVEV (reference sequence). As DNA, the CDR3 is TGTGCCACCAAATTGAACTGGGCCGGGGAGCTGTTTTTT. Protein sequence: CATKLNWAGELFF.

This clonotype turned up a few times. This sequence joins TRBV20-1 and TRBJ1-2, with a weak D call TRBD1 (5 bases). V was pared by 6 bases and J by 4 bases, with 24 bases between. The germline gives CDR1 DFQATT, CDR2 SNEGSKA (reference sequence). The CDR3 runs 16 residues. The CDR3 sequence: CSASDGAFGITYGYTF. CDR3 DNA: TGCAGTGCAAGTGACGGGGCGTTCGGAATTACCTATGGCTACACCTTC.

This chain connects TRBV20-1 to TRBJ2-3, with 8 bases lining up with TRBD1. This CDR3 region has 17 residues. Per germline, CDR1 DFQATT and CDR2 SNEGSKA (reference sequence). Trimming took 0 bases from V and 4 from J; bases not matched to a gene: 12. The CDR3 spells CSARDRQGQGSADTQYF. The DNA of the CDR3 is TGCAGTGCTAGAGATCGTCAAGGACAGGGATCCGCAGATACGCAGTATTTT.

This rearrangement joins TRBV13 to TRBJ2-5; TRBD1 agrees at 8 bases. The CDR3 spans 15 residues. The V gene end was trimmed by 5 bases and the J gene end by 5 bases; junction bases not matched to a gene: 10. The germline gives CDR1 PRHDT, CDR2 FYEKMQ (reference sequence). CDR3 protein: CASSKRDRRSETQYF. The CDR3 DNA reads TGTGCCAGCAGCAAACGGGACAGGAGGAGTGAGACCCAGTACTTC.

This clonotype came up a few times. CDR3 region: CASSQGVGANNEQFF. CDR3 sequence (DNA): TGCGCCAGCAGCCAAGGAGTAGGGGCTAACAATGAGCAGTTCTTC. This rearrangement joins TRBV4-3 to TRBJ2-1, with D possibly being TRBD1 (5 bases). This CDR3 has 15 residues. Trimming stripped 1 base from V and 5 bases from J, with 12 bases between. CDR1 is LGHNA and CDR2 is YSLEER in the germline V gene.

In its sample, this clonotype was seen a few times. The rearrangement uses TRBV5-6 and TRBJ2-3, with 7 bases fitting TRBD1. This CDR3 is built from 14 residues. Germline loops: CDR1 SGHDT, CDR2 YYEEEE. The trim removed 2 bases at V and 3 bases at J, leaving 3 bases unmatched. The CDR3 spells CASSFTGVTDTQYF. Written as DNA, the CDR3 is TGTGCCAGCAGCTTCACAGGGGTTACAGATACGCAGTATTTT.

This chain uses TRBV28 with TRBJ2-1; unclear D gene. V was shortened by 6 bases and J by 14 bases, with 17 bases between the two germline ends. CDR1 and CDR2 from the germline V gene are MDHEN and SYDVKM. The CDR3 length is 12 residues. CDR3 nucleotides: TGTGCCAGCAGCCTTTCGTTCGAGCGAAAGTTCTTC. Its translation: CASSLSFERKFF.

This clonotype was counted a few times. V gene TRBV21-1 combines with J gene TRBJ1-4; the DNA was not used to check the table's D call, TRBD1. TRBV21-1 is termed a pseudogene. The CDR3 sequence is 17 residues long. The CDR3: CASSGGDMIGVDEKLFF. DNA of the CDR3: TGTGCCAGCAGCGGAGGTGACATGATAGGGGTTGATGAAAAACTGTTTTTT.

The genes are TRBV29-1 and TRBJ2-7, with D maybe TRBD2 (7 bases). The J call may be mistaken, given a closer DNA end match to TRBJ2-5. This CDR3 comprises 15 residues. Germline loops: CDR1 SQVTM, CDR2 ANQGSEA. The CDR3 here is CSVVGGRRFGETQYF. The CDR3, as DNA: TGCAGCGTTGTCGGGGGGCGCCGTTTCGGGGAGACCCAGTACTTC.

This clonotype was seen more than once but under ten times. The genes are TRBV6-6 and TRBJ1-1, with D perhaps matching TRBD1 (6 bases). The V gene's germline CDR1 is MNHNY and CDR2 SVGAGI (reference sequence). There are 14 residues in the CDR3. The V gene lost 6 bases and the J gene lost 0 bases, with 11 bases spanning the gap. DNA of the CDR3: TGTGCCAGCAGCCAGGACAGCATGAACACTGAAGCTTTCTTT. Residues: CASSQDSMNTEAFF.

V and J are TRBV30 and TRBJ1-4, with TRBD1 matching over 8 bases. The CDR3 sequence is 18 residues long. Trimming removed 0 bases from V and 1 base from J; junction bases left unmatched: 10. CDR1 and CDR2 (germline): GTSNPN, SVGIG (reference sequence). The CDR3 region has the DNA TGTGCCTGGAGTGTAGGGACAGGCCTTTCGGGAACTAATGAAAAACTGTTTTTT. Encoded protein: CAWSVGTGLSGTNEKLFF.

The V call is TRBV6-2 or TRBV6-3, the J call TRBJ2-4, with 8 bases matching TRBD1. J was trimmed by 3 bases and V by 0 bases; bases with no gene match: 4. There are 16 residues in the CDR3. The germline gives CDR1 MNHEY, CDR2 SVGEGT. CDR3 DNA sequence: TGTGCCAGCAGTTACTCGACAGGGGAAGACAAAAACATTCAGTACTTC. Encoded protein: CASSYSTGEDKNIQYF.

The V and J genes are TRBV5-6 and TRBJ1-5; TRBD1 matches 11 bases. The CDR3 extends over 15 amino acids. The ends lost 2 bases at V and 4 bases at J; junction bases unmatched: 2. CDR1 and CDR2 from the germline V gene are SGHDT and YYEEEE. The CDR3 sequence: CASSFRDRGNQPQHF. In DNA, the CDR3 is TGTGCCAGCAGCTTCCGGGACAGGGGGAATCAGCCCCAGCATTTT.

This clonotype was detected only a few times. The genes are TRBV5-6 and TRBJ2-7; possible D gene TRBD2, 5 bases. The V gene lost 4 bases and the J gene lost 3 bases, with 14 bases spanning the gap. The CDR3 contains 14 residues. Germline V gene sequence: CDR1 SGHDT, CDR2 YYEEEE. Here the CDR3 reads CASSRAREFYEQYF. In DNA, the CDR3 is TGTGCCAGCAGCCGTGCGAGGGAATTCTACGAGCAGTACTTC.

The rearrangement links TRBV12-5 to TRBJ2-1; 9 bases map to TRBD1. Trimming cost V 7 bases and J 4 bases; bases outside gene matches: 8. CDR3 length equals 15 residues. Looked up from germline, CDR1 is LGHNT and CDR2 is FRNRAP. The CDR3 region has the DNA TGTGCTAGTGCCCTCGACAGGGGGGGGTACAATGAGCAGTTCTTC. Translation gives CASALDRGGYNEQFF.

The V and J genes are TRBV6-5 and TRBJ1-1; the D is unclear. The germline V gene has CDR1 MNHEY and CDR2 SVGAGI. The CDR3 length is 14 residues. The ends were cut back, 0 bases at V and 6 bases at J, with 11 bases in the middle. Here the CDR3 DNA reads TGTGCCAGCAGTTACTCAGAGGGAGTCGCTGAAGCTTTCTTT. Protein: CASSYSEGVAEAFF.

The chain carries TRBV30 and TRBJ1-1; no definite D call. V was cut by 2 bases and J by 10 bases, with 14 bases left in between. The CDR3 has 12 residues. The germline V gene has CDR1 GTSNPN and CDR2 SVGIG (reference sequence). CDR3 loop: CAWSRVTSGAFF. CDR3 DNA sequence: TGTGCCTGGAGTAGGGTGACCTCGGGAGCTTTCTTT.

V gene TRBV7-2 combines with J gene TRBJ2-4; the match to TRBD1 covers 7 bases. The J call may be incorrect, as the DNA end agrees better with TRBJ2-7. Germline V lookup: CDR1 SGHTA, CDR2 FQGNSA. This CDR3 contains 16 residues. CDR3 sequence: CASSLGQGREGYEQYF. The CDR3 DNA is TGTGCCAGCAGCTTAGGACAGGGCAGGGAAGGCTACGAGCAGTACTTC.

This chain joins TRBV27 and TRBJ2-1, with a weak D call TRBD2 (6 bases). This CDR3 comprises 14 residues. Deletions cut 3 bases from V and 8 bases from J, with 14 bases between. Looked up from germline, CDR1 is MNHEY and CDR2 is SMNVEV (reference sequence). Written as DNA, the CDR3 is TGTGCCAGCAGTTTGGAGACTAGAGGCGATGAGCAGTTCTTC. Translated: CASSLETRGDEQFF.

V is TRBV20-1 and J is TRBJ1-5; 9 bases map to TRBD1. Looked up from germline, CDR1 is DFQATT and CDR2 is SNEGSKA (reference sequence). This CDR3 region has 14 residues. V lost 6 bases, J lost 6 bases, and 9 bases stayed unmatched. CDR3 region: CSARTGASIQPQHF. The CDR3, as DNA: TGCAGTGCGAGGACAGGGGCATCGATTCAGCCCCAGCATTTT.